These 20 T cell receptor beta chains were all obtained from the same sample, sequenced in a study of blood T cell repertoires in COVID-19. Data came from immunoSEQ multiplex PCR; TCRdb stores just in-frame clones and leaves some out. The table lists some 93,000 clones, 79% of them singletons, with roughly 24% in the top ten. The material sequenced was peripheral blood. These receptors came from a human donor in a cohort sampled during active COVID-19.

V is TRBV6-5 and J is TRBJ1-2; D is perhaps TRBD1 (6 bases). The CDR3 loop spans 14 amino acids. V lost 7 bases and J 5 bases, leaving 17 bases between the germline ends. CDR1 MNHEY and CDR2 SVGAGI come from the germline V gene. DNA for the CDR3: TGTGCCAGCATATCCCTCGGACAGCAATATGGCTACACCTTC. Translation gives CASISLGQQYGYTF.

The chain links TRBV5-1 to TRBJ2-2; 11 bases agree with TRBD2. CDR3 length equals 14 residues. Trimming took 7 bases from V and 4 from J; bases not matched to a gene: 3. Germline V gene sequence: CDR1 SGHRS, CDR2 YFSETQ. The CDR3, as DNA: TGCGCCAGCGCCCTAGCGGGAGGCACCGGGGAGCTGTTTTTT. Translating gives CASALAGGTGELFF.

The chain links TRBV19 to TRBJ2-7; 15 positions agree with TRBD2. The CDR3 length is 15 residues. V dropped 6 bases and J dropped 4; count of bases not matched to a gene: 4. Per germline, CDR1 LNHDA and CDR2 SQIVND (reference sequence). This CDR3 reads CASSPGTSGRYEQYF. CDR3 coding DNA: TGTGCCAGTAGCCCGGGGACTAGCGGGAGGTACGAGCAGTACTTC.

The table lists this clone with a count of one. The chain recombines TRBV7-8 with TRBJ1-2, with D uncertain. The CDR3 extends over 12 amino acids. Trimming took 5 bases from V and 5 from J, leaving 9 bases between them. Looked up from germline, CDR1 is SGHVS and CDR2 is FQNEAQ. CDR3 in DNA: TGTGCCAGCAGCCGTGACAAGTATGGCTACACCTTC. Translated, it gives CASSRDKYGYTF.

The chain has TRBV2 and TRBJ2-2; possibly TRBD2 for D (5 bases). Germline values: CDR1 SNHLY, CDR2 FYNNEI. Trimming cost V 5 bases and J 4 bases, with 8 bases left between them. This CDR3 is built from 13 residues. The CDR3 spells CASSPGSTGELFF. The CDR3 DNA follows: TGTGCCAGCAGTCCGGGATCCACCGGGGAGCTGTTTTTT.

The chain uses TRBV25-1 and TRBJ2-1, with 7 nucleotides matching TRBD1. V shed 6 bases and J 8 bases; nucleotides not matched to a gene: 7. The CDR3 runs 13 residues. Germline CDR1 and CDR2: MGHDK and SYGVNS. CDR3 in amino acids: CASRTGARDEQFF. CDR3 coding DNA: TGTGCCAGCAGAACAGGGGCGCGGGATGAGCAGTTCTTC.

V usage is TRBV28 and J usage is TRBJ1-6; D call uncertain. Germline CDR1 and CDR2: MDHEN and SYDVKM. V lost 6 bases and J lost 8, with 14 bases in between. CDR3 length equals 14 residues. CDR3 DNA: TGTGCCAGCAGCCTGGGAGGGATTGATTCACCCCTCCACTTT. Translation: CASSLGGIDSPLHF.

The chain employs TRBV30 and TRBJ2-3; 8 nucleotides match TRBD2. In germline, CDR1 is GTSNPN, CDR2 SVGIG (reference sequence). The V segment lost 3 bases and the J segment 5 bases; nucleotides outside the gene matches: 7. The CDR3 extends over 14 amino acids. The CDR3 region has the DNA TGTGCCTGGAGCGTGTGGCTAGCGGGAGATACGCAGTATTTT. It specifies CAWSVWLAGDTQYF. The full variable domain, rest sourced from reference TRBV30 and TRBJ2-3, is SQTIHQWPATLVQPVGSPLSLECTVEGTSNPNLYWYRQAAGRGLQLLFYSVGIGQISSEVPQNLSASRPQDRQFILSSKKLLLSDSGFYLCAWSVWLAGDTQYFGPGTRLTVL.

The chain couples TRBV5-1 to TRBJ2-1, with 8 bases identical to TRBD1. V shed 4 bases and J 4 bases; nucleotides not matched to a gene: 10. The CDR3 is 16 residues long. Looked up from germline, CDR1 is SGHRS and CDR2 is YFSETQ. The CDR3 spells CASSALGQGTYNEQFF. CDR3 in DNA: TGCGCCAGCAGCGCCCTCGGACAGGGCACATACAATGAGCAGTTCTTC.

This chain connects TRBV10-3 to TRBJ1-1, with D perhaps matching TRBD1 (5 bases). V lost 10 bases and J 4 bases, leaving 16 bases between the germline ends. The CDR3 covers 13 residues. Per germline, CDR1 ENHRY and CDR2 SYGVKD. The CDR3 reads CATLDRPATEAFF. CDR3 sequence (DNA): TGTGCCACCCTAGACAGACCAGCCACTGAAGCTTTCTTT.

V is TRBV5-1 and J is TRBJ1-1; a weak D match, TRBD1 (6 bases). V was trimmed by 4 bases and J by 1 base, leaving 17 bases between them. Germline CDR1 reads SGHRS; CDR2 reads YFSETQ. The CDR3 contains 16 residues. The CDR3 bases are TGCGCCAGCAGCGAACAGGGAAGGGCAGCGAACACTGAAGCTTTCTTT. It specifies CASSEQGRAANTEAFF.

This chain connects TRBV3-1 (or the pseudogene TRBV3-2) to TRBJ1-4; D ambiguous. The germline V gene has CDR1 LGHDT and CDR2 YNNKEL (reference sequence). CDR3 length equals 15 residues. V was shortened by 1 base and J by 10 bases, with 16 bases between the two germline ends. This chain's CDR3 is CASSQASRRAGKLFF. The CDR3 DNA reads TGTGCCAGCAGCCAAGCGTCTCGGCGGGCAGGAAAACTGTTTTTT.

The genes are TRBV7-2 and TRBJ1-1, with D perhaps TRBD1 (5 bases). Trimming pared 5 bases from V and 8 bases from J, leaving 15 bases between. CDR1 and CDR2 (germline): SGHTA, FQGNSA. The CDR3 sequence is 13 residues long. The CDR3 region is CASSLDGGSEAFF. The CDR3 region has the DNA TGTGCCAGCAGCCTAGACGGGGGGTCCGAAGCTTTCTTT.

V gene TRBV18 combines with J gene TRBJ1-1; no definite D call. Germline V gives CDR1 KGHSH, CDR2 LQKENI. The CDR3 is 16 amino acids. Trimming stripped 3 bases from V and 4 bases from J, with 18 bases between. In DNA, the CDR3 is TGTGCCAGCTCACCCTACCTTGGAGGCGGCTCCACTGAAGCTTTCTTT. Residues: CASSPYLGGGSTEAFF.

The table lists this clone with a few counts. This rearrangement joins TRBV6-1 to TRBJ1-6, with D unclear. The CDR3 is made up of 15 amino acids. Germline lookup yields CDR1 MNHNS and CDR2 SASEGT. V lost 2 bases and J 10 bases, leaving 15 bases between the germline ends. The CDR3 bases are TGTGCCAGCAGTGAACACGCACCCCGAGGGTCACCCCTCCACTTT. Its protein product is CASSEHAPRGSPLHF.

This chain links TRBV5-4 with TRBJ2-5; 9 bases agree with TRBD2. The germline gives CDR1 SGHNT, CDR2 YYREEE (reference sequence). CDR3 length: 15 amino acids. Trimming at V came to 4 bases and at J to 6 bases, leaving 10 bases not matched to a gene. The CDR3 DNA reads as TGTGCCAGCAGCCACCAAATAGCGGGAGTAAAGACCCAGTACTTC. Translating gives CASSHQIAGVKTQYF.

This clone was counted only a few times. The rearrangement uses TRBV12-5 and TRBJ2-2, with 7 bases fitting TRBD1. Germline trimming cut 1 base from V and 4 bases from J; bases unmatched to any gene: 0. Germline assignment: CDR1 LGHNT and CDR2 FRNRAP. This CDR3 region has 14 residues. CDR3 amino acids: CASGLGQGTGELFF. The CDR3 DNA reads TGTGCTAGTGGTTTGGGACAGGGCACCGGGGAGCTGTTTTTT.

The chain has TRBV28 and TRBJ2-7; D is ambiguous. V lost 0 bases and J 1 base, leaving 4 bases between the germline ends. CDR3 length: 13 amino acids. The V gene's germline CDR1 is MDHEN and CDR2 SYDVKM. CDR3 amino acids: CASSLWRSYEQYF. The DNA for the CDR3 is TGTGCCAGCAGTTTATGGAGATCCTACGAGCAGTACTTC.

The chain couples TRBV3-1 (or the pseudogene TRBV3-2) to TRBJ2-5, with 9 bases matching TRBD2. The V and J ends lost 0 bases and 1 base, in that order; junction bases with no gene match: 6. The CDR3 covers 17 residues. From germline, CDR1 is LGHDT and CDR2 YNNKEL (reference sequence). The CDR3 here is CASSQDLGTSTQETQYF. For the CDR3, the DNA is TGTGCCAGCAGCCAAGATCTTGGGACTAGCACCCAAGAGACCCAGTACTTC.

The V and J genes are TRBV28 and TRBJ1-5; D is ambiguous. Germline V gene sequence: CDR1 MDHEN, CDR2 SYDVKM. The CDR3 covers 15 residues. Trimming removed 7 bases at V and 4 bases at J, with 17 bases between. The CDR3 nucleotides are TGTGCCAGCACCCCCCCGGCCCGACATAATCAGCCCCAGCATTTT. Translation gives CASTPPARHNQPQHF.